Listed below are T cell receptor beta chains from one sample, sequenced in a study of cytomegalovirus exposure and HLA in healthy donors. TCRdb's table, derived via immunoSEQ multiplex PCR, lists solely in-frame clones and lacks some. This sample yields about 120,000 clones, of which over 60% are seen a single time; less than 3% belongs to the top ten. The sequenced sample consisted of PBMCs. Receptor source: a woman aged 40 to 49 in good health and CMV-seropositive. CDR3s leave out the opening cysteine and the closing phenylalanine or tryptophan.

len: 15
v_gene: TRBV7-2
CDR3aa: ASSLTRTSYAKNIQY

len: 12
v_gene: TRBV18
CDR3aa: ASSPGTGGEKLF

len: 13
v_gene: TRBV30
CDR3aa: AWRTRGGLTGELF

len: 12
v_gene: TRBV10-3
CDR3aa: AISESQGVHEQY

len: 15
v_gene: TRBV2
CDR3aa: ASSGTSGRNGLYEQY

len: 13
v_gene: TRBV6-1
CDR3aa: ASSDGLGSAGELF

len: 9
v_gene: TRBV25-1
CDR3aa: ATQQGETQY

len: 12
v_gene: TRBV27
CDR3aa: ASSLREGAYEQY

len: 10
v_gene: TRBV9
CDR3aa: ASSVDGSEAF

len: 10
v_gene: TRBV7-6
CDR3aa: ASSPEMETQY

len: 14
v_gene: TRBV5-6
CDR3aa: ASSLDVGNRGRGYT

len: 15
v_gene: TRBV11-2
CDR3aa: ASSLYRDTSSGNTIY

len: 12
v_gene: TRBV19
CDR3aa: ASSPGQGGYGYT

len: 13
v_gene: TRBV7-3
CDR3aa: ASSSTRGGEGEAF

len: 15
v_gene: TRBV5-4
CDR3aa: ASSLGPSGQATYEQY

len: 13
v_gene: TRBV9
CDR3aa: ASSPVGAGLYEQY

len: 13
v_gene: TRBV9
CDR3aa: ASSPQGTGLYEQY

len: 16
v_gene: TRBV7-2
CDR3aa: ASRGQGGQWPSTDTQY

len: 12
v_gene: TRBV5-1
CDR3aa: ASSPRGEGQPQH

len: 18
v_gene: TRBV30
CDR3aa: AWSVIGGQFSFNSGNTIY

len: 11
v_gene: TRBV10-3
CDR3aa: AISGTGENEQF

len: 12
v_gene: TRBV21-1
CDR3aa: ASSKGQGRDEQF

len: 14
v_gene: TRBV9
CDR3aa: ASSVRERAKAGEQY

len: 13
v_gene: TRBV19
CDR3aa: ASSIGGTGLYEQY

len: 17
v_gene: TRBV5-6
CDR3aa: ASSSFGQEVLTSSYEQY

len: 14
v_gene: TRBV27
CDR3aa: ASSLAGTGGAYGYT

len: 13
v_gene: TRBV5-1
CDR3aa: ASSWTGGGNQPQH

len: 11
v_gene: TRBV6-1
CDR3aa: ASRGEGVGGYT

len: 13
v_gene: TRBV9
CDR3aa: ASSLRDRLNEKLF

len: 13
v_gene: TRBV15
CDR3aa: ATSENGGENTEAF

len: 11
v_gene: TRBV19
CDR3aa: ASSIGGKPGYT

len: 12
v_gene: TRBV6-1
CDR3aa: ASLPGRVDTEAF